This TCR beta chain emerged from a study of T-cell reconstitution after alpha-beta-depleted transplantation in children. Construction of the TCRbeta library involved unique molecular identifiers. TCRdb passed the PCR reads through MiXCR, listing each CDR3 protein once. The sample contains around 600,000 distinct CDR3 sequences, about 11% of which appear only once. V was pared by 1 base and J by 10 bases, with 10 bases between. Germline values: CDR1 LGHNA, CDR2 YSLEER. This CDR3 has 12 residues. The sequence was collected from a human donor who donated a stem cell graft to a child with acute myeloid leukemia. The chain combines TRBV4-3 with TRBJ1-1; a weak D match, TRBD1 (5 bases). The sequences come from PBMCs from the stem cell graft donor, collected from the stem cell graft. CDR3 bases: TGCGCCAGCAGCCAAGGTGCGGGGGGAGCTTTCTTT. Translating it yields CASSQGAGGAFF.